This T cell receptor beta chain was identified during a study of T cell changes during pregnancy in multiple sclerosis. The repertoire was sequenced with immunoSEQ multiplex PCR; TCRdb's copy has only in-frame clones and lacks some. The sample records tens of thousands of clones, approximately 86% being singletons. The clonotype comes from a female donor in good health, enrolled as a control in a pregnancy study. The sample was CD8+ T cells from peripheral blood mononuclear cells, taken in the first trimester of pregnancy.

The CDR3 reads CASSHGEGGYNEQFF. The CDR3 DNA reads TGCGCCAGCAGCCATGGGGAGGGCGGGTACAATGAGCAGTTCTTC. V and J are TRBV4-3 and TRBJ2-1; TRBD2 aligns across 7 bases. This CDR3 region has 15 residues. Germline V gene sequence: CDR1 LGHNA, CDR2 YSLEER. V gave up 3 bases and J gave up 4 bases; unmatched junction bases: 6.